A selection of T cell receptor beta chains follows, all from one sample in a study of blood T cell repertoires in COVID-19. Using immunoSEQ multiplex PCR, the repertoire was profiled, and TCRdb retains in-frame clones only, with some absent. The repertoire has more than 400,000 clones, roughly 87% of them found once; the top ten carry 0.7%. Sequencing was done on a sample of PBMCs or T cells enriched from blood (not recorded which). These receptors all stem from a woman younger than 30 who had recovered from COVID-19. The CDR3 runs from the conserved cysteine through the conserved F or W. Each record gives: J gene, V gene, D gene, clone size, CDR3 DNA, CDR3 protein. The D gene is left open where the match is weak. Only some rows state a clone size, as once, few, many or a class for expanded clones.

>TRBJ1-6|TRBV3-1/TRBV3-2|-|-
TGTGCCAGCAGCCAACAGGCTGAAGGATCACCCCTCCACTTT
CASSQQAEGSPLHF
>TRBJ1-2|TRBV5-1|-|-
TGCGCCAGCAGCTTGGGCAGGCGCTATGGCTACACCTTC
CASSLGRRYGYTF
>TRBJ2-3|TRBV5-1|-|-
TGCGCCAGCAGCTACACAGCCGAACTAGCCGGTGGGGATACGCAGTATTTT
CASSYTAELAGGDTQYF
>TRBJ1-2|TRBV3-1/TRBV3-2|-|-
TGTGCCAGCAGCCAAGATGCGCGGGGCTGGGGCTACACCTTC
CASSQDARGWGYTF
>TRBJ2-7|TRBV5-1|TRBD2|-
TGCGCCAGCAGCCTTGAGCGGGGAGAGCAGTACTTC
CASSLERGEQYF
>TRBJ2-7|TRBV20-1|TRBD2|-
TGCAGTGCTAGTAGGTTTACGGGGGGCTACGAGCAGTACTTC
CSASRFTGGYEQYF
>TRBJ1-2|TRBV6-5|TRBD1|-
TGTGCCAGCAGCCTCGACAGGGGTGGAGGCTACACCTTC
CASSLDRGGGYTF
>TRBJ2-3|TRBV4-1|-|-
TGCGCCAGCAGCCTTCCTGGGGCCCGGGGGTTGGCAGATACGCAGTATTTT
CASSLPGARGLADTQYF
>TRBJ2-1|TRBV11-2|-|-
TGTGCCAGCAGCTTGAGGACAGACCCCTACAATGAGCAGTTCTTC
CASSLRTDPYNEQFF
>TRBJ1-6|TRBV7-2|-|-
TGTGCCAGCAGCTTAGACCGGTCACCCCTCCACTTT
CASSLDRSPLHF
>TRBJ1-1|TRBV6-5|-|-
TGTGCCAGCACGGGGAGCGGGACTGAAGCTTTCTTT
CASTGSGTEAFF
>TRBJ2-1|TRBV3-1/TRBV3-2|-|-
TGTGCCAGCAGCCAAGCGGCGGGGAAGGACAATGAGCAGTTCTTC
CASSQAAGKDNEQFF
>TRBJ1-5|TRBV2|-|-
TGTGCCAGCAGTGGCGTCCAACAGCCCCAGCATTTT
CASSGVQQPQHF
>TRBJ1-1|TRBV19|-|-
TGTGCCAGTAGTATATCGGGTGGGGGGGTCCGCACTGAAGCTTTCTTT
CASSISGGGVRTEAFF
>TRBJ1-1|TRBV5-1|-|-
TGCGCCAGCAGCTTATGGAGGGTGAACACTGAAGCTTTCTTT
CASSLWRVNTEAFF
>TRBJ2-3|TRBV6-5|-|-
TGTGCCAGCAGTTACCTAGCGCTAGATACGCAGTATTTT
CASSYLALDTQYF
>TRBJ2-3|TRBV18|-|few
TGTGCCAGCTCACCAGAACAAAAGGACTACACAGATACGCAGTATTTT
CASSPEQKDYTDTQYF
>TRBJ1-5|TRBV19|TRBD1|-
TGTGCCAGTAGTAATCTCGACAGGGGGCGAAGCAATCAGCCCCAGCATTTT
CASSNLDRGRSNQPQHF
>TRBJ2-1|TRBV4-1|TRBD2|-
TGCGCCAGCAGCCAAGATAATAGCGGGGGGAGATACAATGAGCAGTTCTTC
CASSQDNSGGRYNEQFF
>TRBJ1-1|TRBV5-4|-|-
TGTGCCAGCAGCCCAAAGCAGGGCACTGAAGCTTTCTTT
CASSPKQGTEAFF
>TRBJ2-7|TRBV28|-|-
TGTGCCAGCAGTTTAAACAGGGGAGGGCAGTACTTC
CASSLNRGGQYF
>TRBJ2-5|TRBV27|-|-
TGTGCCAGCAAGGGAGTGTGGGAGGCCCAAGAGACCCAGTACTTC
CASKGVWEAQETQYF
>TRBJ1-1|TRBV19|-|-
TGTGCCAGTAGTATTACAGGGATTGTGAACACTGAAGCTTTCTTT
CASSITGIVNTEAFF
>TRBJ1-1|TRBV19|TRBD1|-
TGTGCCAGTATAAAGGCCGGGACAGCGAACACTGAAGCTTTCTTT
CASIKAGTANTEAFF
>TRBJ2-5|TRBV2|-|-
TGTGCCAGCTCTAGAGGGTGGCAAGAGACCCAGTACTTC
CASSRGWQETQYF
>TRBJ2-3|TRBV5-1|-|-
TGCGCCAGCAGCTACTCTAGAGGCACAGATACGCAGTATTTT
CASSYSRGTDTQYF
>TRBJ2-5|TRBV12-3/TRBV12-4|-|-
TGTGCCAGCAGTTTGCAACAGGGTCCCCAGTACTTC
CASSLQQGPQYF
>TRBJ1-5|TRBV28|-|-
TGTGCCAGCAGTTTGGCGCAGGGAAGCAATCAGCCCCAGCATTTT
CASSLAQGSNQPQHF
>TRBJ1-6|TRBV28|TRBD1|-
TGTGCCAGCAGTTTTGGGGACAGGGTGAATTCACCCCTCCACTTT
CASSFGDRVNSPLHF
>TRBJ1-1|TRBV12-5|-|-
TGTGCTAGTGGTTTGGAGGGGGACACTGAAGCTTTCTTT
CASGLEGDTEAFF
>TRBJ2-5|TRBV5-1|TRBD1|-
TGCGCCAGCAGCTCTATTCCGGGACAGCAAGAGACCCAGTACTTC
CASSSIPGQQETQYF
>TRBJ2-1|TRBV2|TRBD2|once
TGTGCCAGCAGTCTCCTAGCGGGGGGGGCCGGTGAGCAGTTCTTC
CASSLLAGGAGEQFF
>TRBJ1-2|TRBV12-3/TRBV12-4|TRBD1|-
TGTGCCAGCAGTCCGGACAGGGCCGGGCGCTACACCTTC
CASSPDRAGRYTF
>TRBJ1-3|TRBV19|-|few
TGTGCCCGACTGGGGCAGGGGCACTCTGGAAACACCATATATTTT
CARLGQGHSGNTIYF
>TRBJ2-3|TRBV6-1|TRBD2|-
TGTGCCAGCAGTGAACGGTGGGGACTAGCGGGACCGAGCACAGATACGCAGTATTTT
CASSERWGLAGPSTDTQYF
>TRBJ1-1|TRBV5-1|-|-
TGCGCCAGCAGCTTGGAGGAGGTCACTGAAGCTTTCTTT
CASSLEEVTEAFF
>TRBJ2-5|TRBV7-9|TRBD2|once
TGTGCCAGCAGCCAATTAGCGGGGGGCGGCCAAGAGACCCAGTACTTC
CASSQLAGGGQETQYF
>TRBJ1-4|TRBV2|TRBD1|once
TGTGCCAGCAGTGAGGGACAGGGGGCTTGGAGTGAAAAACTGTTTTTT
CASSEGQGAWSEKLFF
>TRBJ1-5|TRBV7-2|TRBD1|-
TGTGCCAGCAGCCGACAGGGAGATCAGCCCCAGCATTTT
CASSRQGDQPQHF
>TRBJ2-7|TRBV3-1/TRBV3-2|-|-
TGTGCCAGCAGTCAAGATAGCAAGCAGTACTTC
CASSQDSKQYF
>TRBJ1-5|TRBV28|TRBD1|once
TGTGCCAGCAGTTTTCGGGGACAGGGGAATCAGCCCCAGCATTTT
CASSFRGQGNQPQHF
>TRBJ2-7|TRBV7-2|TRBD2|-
TGTGCCAGCAGCTTAGATCCGGGGGGGAAGAACGAGCAGTACTTC
CASSLDPGGKNEQYF
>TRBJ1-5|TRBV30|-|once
TGTGCCTGGAGTGTAGGGGCAGGGAAGGGTCAGCCCCAGCATTTT
CAWSVGAGKGQPQHF
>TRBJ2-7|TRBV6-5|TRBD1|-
TGTGCCAGCAGTTCGGACAGGGCCGGACTCTACGAGCAGTACTTC
CASSSDRAGLYEQYF
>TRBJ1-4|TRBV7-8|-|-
TGTGCCAGCAGCCAGGACAGACTCTTTAATGAAAAACTGTTTTTT
CASSQDRLFNEKLFF
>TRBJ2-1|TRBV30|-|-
TGTGCCTGGAACAACGACAGGACATCTACTTCCTACAATGAGCAGTTCTTC
CAWNNDRTSTSYNEQFF
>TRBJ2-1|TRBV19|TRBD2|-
TGTGCCAGTAGCACGGGGGGTCTGTGGGGTGAGCAGTTCTTC
CASSTGGLWGEQFF
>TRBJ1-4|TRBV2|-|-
TGTGCCAGCAGGTCGGGTGAAAAACTGTTTTTT
CASRSGEKLFF
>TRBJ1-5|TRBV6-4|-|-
TGTGCCAGCAGTCCCACCGGGACACCGTATCAGCCCCAGCATTTT
CASSPTGTPYQPQHF
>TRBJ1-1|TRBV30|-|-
TGTGCTTCCCTGCGGTACACTGAAGCTTTCTTT
CASLRYTEAFF
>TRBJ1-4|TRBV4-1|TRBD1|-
TGCGCCAGCAGCCAAGGGACAGGGGAGGAAAAACTGTTTTTT
CASSQGTGEEKLFF
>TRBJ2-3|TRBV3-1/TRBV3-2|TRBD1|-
TGTGCCAGCAGCTCCGACAGGGTTGAGCAGTATTTT
CASSSDRVEQYF
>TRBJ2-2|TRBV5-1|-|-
TGCGCCAGCAGCTTGGACGAGACTAGTACCGGGGAGCTGTTTTTT
CASSLDETSTGELFF
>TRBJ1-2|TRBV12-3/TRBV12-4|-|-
TGTGCCAGCACCTATGGGGGCAGAGGGGGCTACACCTTC
CASTYGGRGGYTF
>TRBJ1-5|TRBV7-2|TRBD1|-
TGTGCCAGCAGCTTATACGGCCCCTGGACAGGGGATTATCAGCCCCAGCATTTT
CASSLYGPWTGDYQPQHF
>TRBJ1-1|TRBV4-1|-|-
TGCGCCAGCAGCCCGCGGCAGGGTACTGAAGCTTTCTTT
CASSPRQGTEAFF
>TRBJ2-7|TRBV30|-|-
TGTGCCTGGAGTGTATCCGGCTACGAGCAGTACTTC
CAWSVSGYEQYF